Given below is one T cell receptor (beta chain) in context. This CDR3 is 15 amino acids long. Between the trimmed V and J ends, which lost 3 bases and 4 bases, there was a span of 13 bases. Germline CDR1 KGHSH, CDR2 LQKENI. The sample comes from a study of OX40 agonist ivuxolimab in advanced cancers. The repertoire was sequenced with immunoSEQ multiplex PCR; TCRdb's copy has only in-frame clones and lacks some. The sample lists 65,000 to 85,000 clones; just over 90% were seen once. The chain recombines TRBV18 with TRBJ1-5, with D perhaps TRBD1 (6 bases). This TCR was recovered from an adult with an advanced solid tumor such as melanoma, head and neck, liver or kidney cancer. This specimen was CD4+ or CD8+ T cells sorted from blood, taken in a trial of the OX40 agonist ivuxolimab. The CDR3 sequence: CASSPAGGGNQPQHF. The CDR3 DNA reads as TGTGCCAGCTCACCCGCCGGGGGCGGGAATCAGCCCCAGCATTTT. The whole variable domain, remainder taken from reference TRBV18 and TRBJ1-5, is NAGVMQNPRHLVRRRGQEARLRCSPMKGHSHVYWYRQLPEEGLKFMVYLQKENIIDESGMPKERFSAEFPKEGPSILRIQQVVRGDSAAYFCASSPAGGGNQPQHFGDGTRLSIL.